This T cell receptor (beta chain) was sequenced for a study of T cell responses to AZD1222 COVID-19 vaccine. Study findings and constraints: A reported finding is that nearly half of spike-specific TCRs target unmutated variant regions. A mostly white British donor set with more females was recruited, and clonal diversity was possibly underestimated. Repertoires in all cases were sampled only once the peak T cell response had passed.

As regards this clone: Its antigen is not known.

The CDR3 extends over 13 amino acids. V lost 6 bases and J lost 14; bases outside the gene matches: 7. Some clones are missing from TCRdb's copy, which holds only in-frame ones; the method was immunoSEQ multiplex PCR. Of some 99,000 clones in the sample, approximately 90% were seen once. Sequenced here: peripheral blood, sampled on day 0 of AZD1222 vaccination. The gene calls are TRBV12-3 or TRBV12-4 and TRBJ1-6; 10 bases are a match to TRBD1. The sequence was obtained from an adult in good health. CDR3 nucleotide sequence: TGTGCCAGCAGGGGACAGGGGACCGTCACCCTCCACTTT. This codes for CASRGQGTVTLHF.